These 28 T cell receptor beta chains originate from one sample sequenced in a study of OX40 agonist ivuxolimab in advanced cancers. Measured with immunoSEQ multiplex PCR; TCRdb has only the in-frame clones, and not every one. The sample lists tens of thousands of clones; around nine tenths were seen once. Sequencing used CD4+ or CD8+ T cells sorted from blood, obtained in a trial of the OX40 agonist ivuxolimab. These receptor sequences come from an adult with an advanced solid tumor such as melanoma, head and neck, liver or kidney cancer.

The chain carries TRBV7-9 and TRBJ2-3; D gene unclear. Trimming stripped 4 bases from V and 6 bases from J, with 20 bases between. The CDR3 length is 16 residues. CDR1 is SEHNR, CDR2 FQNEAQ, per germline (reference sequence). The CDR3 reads CASSYTRPLLGDTQYF. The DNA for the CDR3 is TGTGCCAGCAGCTACACCCGTCCCCTCCTGGGGGATACGCAGTATTTT.

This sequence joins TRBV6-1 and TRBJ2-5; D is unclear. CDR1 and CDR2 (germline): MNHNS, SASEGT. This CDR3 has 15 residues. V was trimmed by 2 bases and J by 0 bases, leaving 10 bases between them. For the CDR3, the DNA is TGTGCCAGCAGTGAACTCTTGGGAAACCAAGAGACCCAGTACTTC. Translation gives CASSELLGNQETQYF.

CDR3 region: CASSYGSSGNTIYF. The CDR3 coding sequence is TGTGCCAGCAGTTACGGCAGCTCTGGAAACACCATATATTTT. The chain links TRBV6-5 to TRBJ1-3; D call uncertain. Looked up from germline, CDR1 is MNHEY and CDR2 is SVGAGI. Between the trimmed V and J ends, which lost 2 bases and 0 bases, there was a span of 5 bases. This CDR3 has 14 residues.

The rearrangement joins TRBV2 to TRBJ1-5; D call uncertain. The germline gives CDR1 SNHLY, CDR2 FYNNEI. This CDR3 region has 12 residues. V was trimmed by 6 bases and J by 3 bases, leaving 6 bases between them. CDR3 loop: CASSAPNQPQHF. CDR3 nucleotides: TGTGCCAGCAGCGCCCCCAATCAGCCCCAGCATTTT.

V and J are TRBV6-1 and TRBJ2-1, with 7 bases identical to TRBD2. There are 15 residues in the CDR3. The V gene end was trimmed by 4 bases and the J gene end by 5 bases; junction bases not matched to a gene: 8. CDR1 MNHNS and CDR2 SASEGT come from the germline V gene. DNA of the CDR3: TGTGCCAGCAGTGCACAAGCGGGGCTGGACAATGAGCAGTTCTTC. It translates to CASSAQAGLDNEQFF.

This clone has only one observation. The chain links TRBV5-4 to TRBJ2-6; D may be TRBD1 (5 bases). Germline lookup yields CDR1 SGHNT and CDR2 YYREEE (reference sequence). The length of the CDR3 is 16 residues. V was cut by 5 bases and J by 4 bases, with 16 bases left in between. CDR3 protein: CASRQGGERGANVLTF. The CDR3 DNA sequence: TGTGCCAGCAGGCAGGGTGGAGAGCGAGGGGCCAACGTCCTGACTTTC.

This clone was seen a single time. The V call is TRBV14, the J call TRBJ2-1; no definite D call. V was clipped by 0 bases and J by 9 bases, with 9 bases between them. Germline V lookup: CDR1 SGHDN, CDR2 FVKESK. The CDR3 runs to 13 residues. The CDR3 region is CASSQDGVGEQFF. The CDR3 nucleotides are TGTGCCAGCAGCCAAGATGGGGTTGGTGAGCAGTTCTTC.

The CDR3 DNA follows: TGTGCCAGCAGCTTAACCGGGACACAAGGCGAAAAACTGTTTTTT. This sequence encodes CASSLTGTQGEKLFF. This chain connects TRBV7-2 to TRBJ1-4; D is perhaps TRBD1 (6 bases). The germline CDR1 and CDR2 sequences are SGHTA and FQGNSA. V gave up 2 bases and J gave up 8 bases, with 15 bases separating them. The CDR3 length is 15 residues.

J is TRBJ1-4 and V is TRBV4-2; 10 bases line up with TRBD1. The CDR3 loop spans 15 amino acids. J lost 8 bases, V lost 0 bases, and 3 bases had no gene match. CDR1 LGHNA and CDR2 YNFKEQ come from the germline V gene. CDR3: CASSQDRDRGEKLFF. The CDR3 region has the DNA TGTGCCAGCAGCCAAGACCGGGACAGGGGCGAAAAACTGTTTTTT.

The CDR3 DNA follows: TGTGCCAGCAGCCAACAGTCCTACGAGCAGTACTTC. Protein sequence: CASSQQSYEQYF. The chain uses TRBV7-6 and TRBJ2-7; no clear D gene. CDR1 and CDR2 (germline): SGHVS, FNYEAQ. This CDR3 has 12 amino acids. Trimming pared 5 bases from V and 1 base from J, leaving 6 bases between.

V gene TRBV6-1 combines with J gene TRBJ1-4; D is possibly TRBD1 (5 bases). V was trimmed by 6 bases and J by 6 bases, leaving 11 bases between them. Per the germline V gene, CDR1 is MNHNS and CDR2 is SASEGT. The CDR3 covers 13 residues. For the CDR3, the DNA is TGTGCCAGCAGGCTGACAGCGGATGAAAAACTGTTTTTT. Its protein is CASRLTADEKLFF.

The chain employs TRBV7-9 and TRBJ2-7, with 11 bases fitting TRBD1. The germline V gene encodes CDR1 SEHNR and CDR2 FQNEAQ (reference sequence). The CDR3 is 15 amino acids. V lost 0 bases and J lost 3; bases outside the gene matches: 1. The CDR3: CASSLAGTGGYEQYF. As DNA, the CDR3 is TGTGCCAGCAGCTTAGCTGGGACAGGGGGCTACGAGCAGTACTTC.

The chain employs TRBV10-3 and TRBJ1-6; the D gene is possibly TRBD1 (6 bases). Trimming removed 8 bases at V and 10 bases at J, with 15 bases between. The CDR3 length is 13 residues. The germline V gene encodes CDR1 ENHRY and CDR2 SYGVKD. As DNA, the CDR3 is TGTGCCATCCGCTACAGGGACGGCTCACCCCTCCACTTT. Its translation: CAIRYRDGSPLHF.

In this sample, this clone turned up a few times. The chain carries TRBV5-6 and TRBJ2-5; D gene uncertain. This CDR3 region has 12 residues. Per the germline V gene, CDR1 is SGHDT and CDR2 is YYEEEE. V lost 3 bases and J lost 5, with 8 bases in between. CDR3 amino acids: CASSSVLETQYF. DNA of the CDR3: TGTGCCAGCAGCTCGGTTTTGGAGACCCAGTACTTC.

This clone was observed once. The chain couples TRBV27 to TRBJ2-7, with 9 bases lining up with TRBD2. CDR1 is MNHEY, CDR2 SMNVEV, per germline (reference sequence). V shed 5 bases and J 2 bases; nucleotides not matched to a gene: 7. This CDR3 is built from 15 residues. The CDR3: CASSPTLAGPYEQYF. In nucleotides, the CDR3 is TGTGCCAGCAGTCCTACCCTAGCGGGACCCTACGAGCAGTACTTC.

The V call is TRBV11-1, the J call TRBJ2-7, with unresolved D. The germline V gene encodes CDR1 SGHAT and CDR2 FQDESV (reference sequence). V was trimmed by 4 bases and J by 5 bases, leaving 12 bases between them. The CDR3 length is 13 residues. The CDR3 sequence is CASSSIGNHEQYF. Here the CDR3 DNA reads TGTGCCAGCAGCTCTATAGGGAACCACGAGCAGTACTTC.

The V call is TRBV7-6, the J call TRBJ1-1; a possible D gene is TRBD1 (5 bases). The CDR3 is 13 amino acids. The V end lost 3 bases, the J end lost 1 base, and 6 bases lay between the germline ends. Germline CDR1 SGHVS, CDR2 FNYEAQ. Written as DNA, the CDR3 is TGTGCCAGCAGCTTCGGGGGGAACACTGAAGCTTTCTTT. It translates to CASSFGGNTEAFF.

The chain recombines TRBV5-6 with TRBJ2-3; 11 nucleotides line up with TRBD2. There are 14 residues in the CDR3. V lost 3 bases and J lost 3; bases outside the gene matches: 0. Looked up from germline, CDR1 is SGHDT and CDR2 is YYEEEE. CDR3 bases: TGTGCCAGCAGCTGGACTAGCGGGACAGATACGCAGTATTTT. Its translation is CASSWTSGTDTQYF.

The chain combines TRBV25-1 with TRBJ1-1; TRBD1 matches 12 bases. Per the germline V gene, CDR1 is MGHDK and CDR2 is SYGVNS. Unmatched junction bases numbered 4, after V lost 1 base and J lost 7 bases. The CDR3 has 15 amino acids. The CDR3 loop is CASSELGTGGGEAFF. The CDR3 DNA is TGTGCCAGCAGTGAATTGGGGACAGGGGGCGGTGAAGCTTTCTTT.

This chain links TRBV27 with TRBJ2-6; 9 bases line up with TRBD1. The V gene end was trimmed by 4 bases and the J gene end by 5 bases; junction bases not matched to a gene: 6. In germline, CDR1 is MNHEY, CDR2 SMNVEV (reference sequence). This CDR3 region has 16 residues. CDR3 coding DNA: TGTGCCAGCAGTTCGTGGACAGGGGTGAGGGCCAACGTCCTGACTTTC. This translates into CASSSWTGVRANVLTF. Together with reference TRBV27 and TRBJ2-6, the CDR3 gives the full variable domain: EAQVTQNPRYLITVTGKKLTVTCSQNMNHEYMSWYRQDPGLGLRQIYYSMNVEVTDKGDVPEGYKVSRKEKRNFPLILESPSPNQTSLYFCASSSWTGVRANVLTFGAGSRLTVL.

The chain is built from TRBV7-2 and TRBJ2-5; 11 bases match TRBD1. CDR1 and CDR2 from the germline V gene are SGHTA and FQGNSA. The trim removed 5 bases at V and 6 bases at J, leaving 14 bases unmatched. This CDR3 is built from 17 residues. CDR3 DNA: TGTGCCAGCAGCCCATGGAACATCGGGACAGGGGGAAAGACCCAGTACTTC. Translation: CASSPWNIGTGGKTQYF. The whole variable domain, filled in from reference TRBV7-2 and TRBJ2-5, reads GAGVSQSPSNKVTEKGKDVELRCDPISGHTALYWYRQSLGQGLEFLIYFQGNSAPDKSGLPSDRFSAERTGGSVSTLTIQRTQQEDSAVYLCASSPWNIGTGGKTQYFGPGTRLLVL.

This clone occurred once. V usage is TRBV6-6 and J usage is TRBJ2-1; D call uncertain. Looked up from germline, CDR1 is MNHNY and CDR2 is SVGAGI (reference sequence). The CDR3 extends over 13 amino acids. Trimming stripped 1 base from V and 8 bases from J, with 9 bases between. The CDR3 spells CASSYLSTDEQFF. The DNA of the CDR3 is TGTGCCAGCAGTTACTTATCGACCGATGAGCAGTTCTTC.

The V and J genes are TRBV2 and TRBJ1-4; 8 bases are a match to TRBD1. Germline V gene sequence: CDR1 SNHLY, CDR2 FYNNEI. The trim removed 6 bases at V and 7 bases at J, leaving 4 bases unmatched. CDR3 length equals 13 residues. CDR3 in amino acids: CASRGQVTEKLFF. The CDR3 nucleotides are TGTGCCAGCAGGGGACAGGTTACTGAAAAACTGTTTTTT.

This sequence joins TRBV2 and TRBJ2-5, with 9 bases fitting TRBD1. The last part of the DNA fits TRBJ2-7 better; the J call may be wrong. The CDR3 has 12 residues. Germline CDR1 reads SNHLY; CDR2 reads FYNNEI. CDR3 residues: CASDRGSYEQYF. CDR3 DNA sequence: TGTGCCAGCGACAGGGGGTCCTACGAGCAGTACTTC.

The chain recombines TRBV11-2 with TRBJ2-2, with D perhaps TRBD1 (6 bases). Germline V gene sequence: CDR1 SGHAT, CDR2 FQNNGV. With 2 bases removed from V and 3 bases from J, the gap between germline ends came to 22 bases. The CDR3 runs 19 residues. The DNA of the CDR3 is TGTGCCAGCAGCTTACTGTTCCAGCTTCGGGACACTTACACCGGGGAGCTGTTTTTT. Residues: CASSLLFQLRDTYTGELFF.

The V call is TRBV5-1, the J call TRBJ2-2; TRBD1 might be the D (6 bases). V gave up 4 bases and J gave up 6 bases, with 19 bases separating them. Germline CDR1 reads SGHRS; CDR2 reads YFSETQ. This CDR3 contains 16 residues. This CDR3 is CASSPRENRVPGELFF. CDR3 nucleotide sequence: TGCGCCAGCAGCCCCCGGGAAAACAGGGTACCCGGGGAGCTGTTTTTT.

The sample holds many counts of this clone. This CDR3 reads CASSERFGDYEQYF. CDR3 coding DNA: TGTGCCAGCAGTGAACGCTTTGGAGACTACGAGCAGTACTTC. This chain joins TRBV6-1 and TRBJ2-7, with D unclear. V was trimmed by 2 bases and J by 3 bases, leaving 11 bases between them. CDR1 MNHNS and CDR2 SASEGT come from the germline V gene. This CDR3 has 14 amino acids.

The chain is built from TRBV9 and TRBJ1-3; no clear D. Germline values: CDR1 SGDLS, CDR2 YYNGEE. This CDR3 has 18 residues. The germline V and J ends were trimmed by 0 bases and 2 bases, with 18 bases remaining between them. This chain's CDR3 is CASSVEVEVSTPGNTIYF. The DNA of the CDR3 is TGTGCCAGCAGCGTAGAGGTAGAGGTATCCACCCCTGGAAACACCATATATTTT.